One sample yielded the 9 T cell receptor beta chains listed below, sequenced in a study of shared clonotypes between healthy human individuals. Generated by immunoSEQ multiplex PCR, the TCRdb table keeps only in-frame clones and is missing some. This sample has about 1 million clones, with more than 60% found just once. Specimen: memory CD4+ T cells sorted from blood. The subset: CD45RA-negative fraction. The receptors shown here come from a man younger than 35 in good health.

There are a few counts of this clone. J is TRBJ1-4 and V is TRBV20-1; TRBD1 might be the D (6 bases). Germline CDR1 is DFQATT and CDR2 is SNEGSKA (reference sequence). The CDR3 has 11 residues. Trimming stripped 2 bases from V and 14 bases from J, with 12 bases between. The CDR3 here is CSARIRGPLFF. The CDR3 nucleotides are TGCAGTGCTAGAATCAGGGGTCCCCTGTTTTTT.

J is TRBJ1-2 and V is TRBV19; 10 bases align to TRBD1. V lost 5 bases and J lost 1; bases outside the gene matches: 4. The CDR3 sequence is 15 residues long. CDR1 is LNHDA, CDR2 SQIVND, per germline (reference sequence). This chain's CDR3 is CASSSGQGSNYGYTF. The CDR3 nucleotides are TGTGCCAGTAGTTCGGGACAGGGGAGTAACTATGGCTACACCTTC. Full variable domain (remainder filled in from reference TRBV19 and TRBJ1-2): DGGITQSPKYLFRKEGQNVTLSCEQNLNHDAMYWYRQDPGQGLRLIYYSQIVNDFQKGDIAEGYSVSREKKESFPLTVTSAQKNPTAFYLCASSSGQGSNYGYTFGSGTRLTVV.

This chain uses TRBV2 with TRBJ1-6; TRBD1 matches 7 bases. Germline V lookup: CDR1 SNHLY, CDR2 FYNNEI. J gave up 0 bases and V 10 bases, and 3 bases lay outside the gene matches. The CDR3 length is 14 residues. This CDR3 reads CAIRDSSYNSPLHF. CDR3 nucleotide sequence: TGTGCCATCCGGGACAGCTCCTATAATTCACCCCTCCACTTT.

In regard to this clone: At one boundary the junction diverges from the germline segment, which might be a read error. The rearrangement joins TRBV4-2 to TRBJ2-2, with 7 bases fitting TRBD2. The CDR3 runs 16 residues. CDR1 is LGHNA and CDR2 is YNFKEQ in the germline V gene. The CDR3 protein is CASSKERGPNTGELFF. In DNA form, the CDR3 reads TGTGCCAGCAGCAAAGAGCGGGGCCCAAACACCGGGGAGCTGTTTTTT.

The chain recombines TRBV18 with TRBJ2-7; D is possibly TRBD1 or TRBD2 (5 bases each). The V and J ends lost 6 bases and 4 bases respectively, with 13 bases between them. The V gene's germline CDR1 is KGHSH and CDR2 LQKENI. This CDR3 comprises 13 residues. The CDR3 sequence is CASSRGSVYEQYF. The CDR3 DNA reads TGTGCCAGCTCCCGGGGCTCTGTATACGAGCAGTACTTC.

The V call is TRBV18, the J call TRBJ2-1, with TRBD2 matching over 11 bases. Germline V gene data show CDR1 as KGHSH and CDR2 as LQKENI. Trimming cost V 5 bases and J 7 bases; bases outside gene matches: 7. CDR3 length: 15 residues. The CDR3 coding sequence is TGTGCCAGCTCATCTTTAGCGGGGGGGACGAATGAGCAGTTCTTC. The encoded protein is CASSSLAGGTNEQFF.

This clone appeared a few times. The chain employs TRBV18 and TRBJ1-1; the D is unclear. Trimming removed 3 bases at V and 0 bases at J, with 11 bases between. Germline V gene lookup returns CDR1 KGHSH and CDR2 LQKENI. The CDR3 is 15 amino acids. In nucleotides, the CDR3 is TGTGCCAGCTCACCCTTCGACGGAATGAACACTGAAGCTTTCTTT. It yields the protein CASSPFDGMNTEAFF.

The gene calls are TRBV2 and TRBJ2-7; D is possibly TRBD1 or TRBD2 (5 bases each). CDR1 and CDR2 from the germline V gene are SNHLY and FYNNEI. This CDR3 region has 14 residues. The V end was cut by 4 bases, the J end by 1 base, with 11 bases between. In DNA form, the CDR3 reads TGTGCCAGCAGTGTAGGGACGCTTTCCTACGAGCAGTACTTC. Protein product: CASSVGTLSYEQYF.

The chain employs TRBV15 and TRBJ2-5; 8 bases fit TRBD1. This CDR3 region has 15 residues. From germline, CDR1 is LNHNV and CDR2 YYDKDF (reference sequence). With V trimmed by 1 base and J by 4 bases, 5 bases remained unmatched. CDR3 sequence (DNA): TGTGCCACCAGCAGAGCTCGGGGGACAGGAGAGACCCAGTACTTC. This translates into CATSRARGTGETQYF.